Listed here is a single TCR beta chain. The sample is drawn from a study of cytomegalovirus exposure and HLA in healthy donors. With 4 bases clipped from V and 4 bases from J, the junction kept 6 bases outside the gene matches. The CDR3 is 15 residues long. Looked up from germline, CDR1 is LGHNA and CDR2 is YNFKEQ. The PCR ran on 60 Vbeta and 13 Jbeta primers. Original processing methods: About 12 million of the about 80 million unique TCR beta chains counted in a later analysis were shared. TCRdb's table, derived via immunoSEQ multiplex PCR, lists solely in-frame clones and lacks some. The V and J calls and the clone size are those of that table, but D and trimming were determined from the DNA. The sample has 120,000 or so clones, 80% seen once. Each donor was nominally healthy when sampled (though unrecorded immune exposures were likely).

The material sequenced was PBMCs. The chain links TRBV4-2 to TRBJ2-2, with TRBD1 identical over 7 bases. The clonotype comes from a male donor in good health and CMV-seronegative. CDR3 in amino acids: CASSPPDRTTGELFF. CDR3 nucleotides: TGTGCCAGCAGCCCGCCGGACAGGACCACCGGGGAGCTGTTTTTT.